Sequencing of this T cell receptor beta chain was carried out in a study of shared clonotypes between healthy human individuals. Study results and limitations: Blood was the sole source, and tissue repertoires probably differ.

In the case of this clone: No antigen is known for it.

Germline V CDR1 and CDR2: LNHDA, SQIVND (reference sequence). Trimming shortened V by 4 bases and J by 3 bases, and 8 bases separated the two germline ends. This CDR3 spans 13 amino acids. All donors were healthy HIV-negative adults lacking recent acute infections or vaccinations. Per the study methods: Without quality scores, immunoSEQ junctional reads could not be filtered like full-length reads. Measured with immunoSEQ multiplex PCR; TCRdb has only the in-frame clones, and not every one. V, J and clone size derive from that table, while D and trimming were established from the DNA sequence. The repertoire includes about 600,000 clones, around 81% of them detected once, and 12% sits in the top ten.

The specimen sequenced was PBMCs. The TCR was taken from a woman aged 40 to 49 in good health. Some clones in this sample may be carry-over from other donors' samples. The chain joins TRBV19 to TRBJ2-3; possibly TRBD1 or TRBD2 for D (5 bases each). This CDR3 is CASSTGPTDTQYF. The CDR3 DNA follows: TGTGCCAGTAGTACGGGACCGACAGATACGCAGTATTTT.